The sequence of this TCR beta chain was determined in a study of blood T cell repertoires in COVID-19. Study as a whole: Acute and convalescent COVID-19 samples came from the United States, Italy and Spain.

Per the authors' pipeline: Scientists estimated how many nucleated cells there were by amplifying reference gene primers. TCRdb keeps only in-frame clones here, not all; method: immunoSEQ multiplex PCR. For V, J and clone size, that table is used; D and trimming come from the DNA. The sample lists about 50,000 clones, roughly 87% occurring once. Per the germline V gene, CDR1 is LGHNA and CDR2 is YSLEER. The junction had 6 bases not matched to a gene; V was cut back by 0 bases and J by 4 bases. The CDR3 is 16 residues long. V gene TRBV4-3 combines with J gene TRBJ1-3; 7 bases align to TRBD1. The clonotype comes from a woman aged 55-70 years with COVID-19, enrolled during active disease. What was sequenced was peripheral blood. The CDR3 protein is CASSQDPGQLGNTIYF. The DNA of the CDR3 is TGCGCCAGCAGCCAAGACCCGGGACAGTTAGGAAACACCATATATTTT.